This TCR beta chain was observed in a study of control samples from healthy donors and cancer patients (TCRdb year 2020). Counted from cysteine to phenylalanine, this CDR3 has 12 amino acids. This entry keeps only the CDR3 DNA: 36 bases, framed from base 1. For CDR1 and CDR2, the germline V gene lists MNHNS and SASEGT. V loses 1 base of germline sequence and J loses 3 bases, and the interval between the two ends is 4 bases. Libraries were prepared through the immunoSEQ multiplex PCR assay. This immuneACCESS table, as held by TCRdb, lists in-frame sequences with V and J called but not all clones. Of the missing ones, under half trace to an unresolved V gene in checked studies; the others have no known cause. The sample profile shows over 75,000 clones; 70% to 90% of them were found once. The top ten clonotypes cover approximately 19% of the sample. Of note for this clone: This clone's antigen is unknown. Base qualities are not provided; no much larger clone lies one nucleotide away.

Sample: blood. The clonotype was recovered from a man younger than 40 in good health. The rearranged segments are TRBV6-1 and TRBJ2-7; the D gene cannot be named for sure. The bases are TGTGCCAGCAGTGAAGGGGGCTACGAGCAGTACTTC. Its protein is CASSEGGYEQYF.